The 24 T cell receptor beta chains reported below all come from one sample, sequenced in a study of monozygotic twins with cystic fibrosis. Clones were sequenced by immunoSEQ multiplex PCR, and TCRdb holds only the in-frame ones, with some missing. The table records about 22,000 clones, less than 98% of them present only once. Sequencing was performed on blood. Receptors were obtained from a girl aged 10 to 17 with cystic fibrosis.

The V call is TRBV4-3, the J call TRBJ1-2, with D unresolved. Trimming removed 0 bases from V and 8 bases from J, with 13 bases in between. The length of the CDR3 is 14 residues. Germline V gene lookup returns CDR1 LGHNA and CDR2 YSLEER. CDR3 sequence: CASSQDVVGIGYTF. The CDR3 DNA reads TGCGCCAGCAGCCAAGATGTGGTAGGGATCGGCTACACCTTC.

V gene TRBV2 combines with J gene TRBJ2-7; tentatively, D is TRBD1 or TRBD2 (5 bases each). CDR1 is SNHLY and CDR2 is FYNNEI in the germline V gene. Trimming stripped 8 bases from V and 5 bases from J, with 22 bases between. CDR3 length equals 15 residues. CDR3 region: CASRSRPGTSNEQYF. The CDR3 DNA sequence: TGTGCCAGCCGCTCAAGACCCGGGACGTCCAACGAGCAGTACTTC.

The V gene is TRBV5-4, the J gene TRBJ2-1; 13 nucleotides align to TRBD2. Trimming at V came to 5 bases and at J to 6 bases, leaving 5 bases not matched to a gene. Germline loops: CDR1 SGHNT, CDR2 YYREEE (reference sequence). The CDR3 is made up of 15 amino acids. CDR3 sequence: CASSSLAGGRNEQFF. In DNA, the CDR3 is TGTGCCAGCAGTTCACTAGCGGGAGGGCGCAATGAGCAGTTCTTC. Full variable domain (outside the CDR3, taken from reference TRBV5-4 and TRBJ2-1): ETGVTQSPTHLIKTRGQQVTLRCSSQSGHNTVSWYQQALGQGPQFIFQYYREEENGRGNFPPRFSGLQFPNYSSELNVNALELDDSALYLCASSSLAGGRNEQFFGPGTRLTVL.

The chain carries TRBV5-1 and TRBJ2-6; no clear D. The CDR3 totals 14 residues. Trimming shortened V by 3 bases and J by 1 base, and 5 bases separated the two germline ends. The germline CDR1 and CDR2 sequences are SGHRS and YFSETQ. CDR3 sequence reads: CASSSESGANVLTF. In DNA form, the CDR3 reads TGCGCCAGCAGCTCAGAATCTGGGGCCAACGTCCTGACTTTC. The complete variable domain, with remaining parts taken from reference TRBV5-1 and TRBJ2-6, reads KAGVTQTPRYLIKTRGQQVTLSCSPISGHRSVSWYQQTPGQGLQFLFEYFSETQRNKGNFPGRFSGRQFSNSRSEMNVSTLELGDSALYLCASSSESGANVLTFGAGSRLTVL.

The genes are TRBV10-3 and TRBJ1-2; weak D call: TRBD1 (6 bases). V shed 0 bases and J shed 6 bases, with 14 bases lying between them. CDR3 length equals 15 residues. CDR1 and CDR2 from the germline V gene are ENHRY and SYGVKD. The CDR3 sequence is CAISESGQGSHGYTF. Written as DNA, the CDR3 is TGTGCCATCAGTGAGTCTGGGCAGGGGTCCCATGGCTACACCTTC.

The CDR3 DNA follows: TGTGCCAGCAGCGCCCGGACGGGAATCAATGAGCAGTTCTTC. This encodes CASSARTGINEQFF. This chain connects TRBV9 to TRBJ2-1, with D maybe TRBD2 (5 bases). CDR3 length equals 14 residues. Germline-derived CDR1 and CDR2 are SGDLS and YYNGEE. The germline V and J ends were trimmed by 3 bases and 6 bases, with 13 bases remaining between them.

The chain recombines TRBV7-2 with TRBJ1-2, with 11 bases lining up with TRBD1. The V gene end was trimmed by 4 bases and the J gene end by 7 bases; junction bases not matched to a gene: 5. The germline V gene has CDR1 SGHTA and CDR2 FQGNSA. The CDR3 length is 14 residues. CDR3 amino acids: CASSSRTGGLGYTF. The CDR3 coding sequence is TGTGCCAGCAGCTCGCGGACAGGGGGCCTTGGCTACACCTTC.

The V call is TRBV2, the J call TRBJ2-7, with 7 bases lining up with TRBD2. V trimming: 0 bases; J trimming: 4 bases; junction bases outside the gene matches: 3. Germline CDR1 reads SNHLY; CDR2 reads FYNNEI. This CDR3 is built from 14 residues. CDR3 sequence (DNA): TGTGCCAGCAGTGAAGCGTGGGGGGGATACGAGCAGTACGTC. Amino acids: CASSEAWGGYEQYV.

The chain carries TRBV6-1 and TRBJ2-7, with unresolved D. The CDR3 consists of 15 residues. Germline V gives CDR1 MNHNS, CDR2 SASEGT. The V and J ends lost 1 base and 4 bases respectively, with 14 bases between them. CDR3: CASSEGGRLGYEQYF. In DNA, the CDR3 is TGTGCCAGCAGTGAAGGAGGACGTCTGGGATACGAGCAGTACTTC.

This chain uses TRBV19 with TRBJ1-1; D remains ambiguous. Looked up from germline, CDR1 is LNHDA and CDR2 is SQIVND (reference sequence). Trimming took 3 bases from V and 4 from J, leaving 12 bases between them. This CDR3 is 14 amino acids long. CDR3 coding DNA: TGTGCCAGTAGTATGGGAGGGTGGAGCACTGAAGCTTTCTTT. Translating gives CASSMGGWSTEAFF.

The chain is built from TRBV7-2 and TRBJ2-7; D is uncertain. Trimming cost V 5 bases and J 4 bases, with 12 bases left between them. Germline assignment: CDR1 SGHTA and CDR2 FQGNSA. This CDR3 region has 13 residues. CDR3 region: CASSPHRWYEQYF. The CDR3 DNA follows: TGTGCCAGCAGCCCGCATCGGTGGTACGAGCAGTACTTC.

The chain recombines TRBV4-2 with TRBJ2-1, with TRBD2 matching over 8 bases. Per the germline V gene, CDR1 is LGHNA and CDR2 is YNFKEQ. This CDR3 is built from 15 residues. Trimming took 4 bases from V and 4 from J; bases not matched to a gene: 6. The CDR3 is CASSPTSGLYNEQFF. DNA of the CDR3: TGTGCCAGCAGCCCCACTAGCGGCCTATACAATGAGCAGTTCTTC.

J is TRBJ1-5 and V is TRBV28; D perhaps matches TRBD1 (6 bases). Between the trimmed V and J ends, which lost 5 bases and 0 bases, there was a span of 20 bases. The CDR3 spans 18 residues. Germline CDR1 reads MDHEN; CDR2 reads SYDVKM. For the CDR3, the DNA is TGTGCCAGCAGTGCCCGCCTAATTCAGGGGTATAGCAATCAGCCCCAGCATTTT. This encodes CASSARLIQGYSNQPQHF.

V and J are TRBV27 and TRBJ1-1; perhaps TRBD1 as D (6 bases). This CDR3 is 12 amino acids long. V lost 5 bases to trimming and J lost 4 bases, with 8 bases between them. The germline V gene has CDR1 MNHEY and CDR2 SMNVEV (reference sequence). This CDR3 reads CASSRGGTEAFF. CDR3 DNA sequence: TGTGCCAGCAGTAGGGGGGGCACTGAAGCTTTCTTT.

This chain uses TRBV7-9 with TRBJ2-1, with TRBD2 identical over 11 bases. V trimming: 11 bases; J trimming: 8 bases; junction bases outside the gene matches: 11. Germline V gives CDR1 SEHNR, CDR2 FQNEAQ (reference sequence). CDR3 length: 14 amino acids. CDR3 bases: TGTGCCTCCTCTAGCGGGAGGAGTATATATGAGCAGTTCTTC. Translated: CASSSGRSIYEQFF.

The chain joins TRBV30 to TRBJ2-1; possibly TRBD2 for D (5 bases). V lost 0 bases to trimming and J lost 4 bases, with 13 bases between them. Germline CDR1 and CDR2: GTSNPN and SVGIG (reference sequence). There are 15 residues in the CDR3. The CDR3 region is CAWSVLSSQYNEQFF. Here the CDR3 DNA reads TGTGCCTGGAGTGTATTGTCTAGCCAGTACAATGAGCAGTTCTTC.

V and J are TRBV11-3 and TRBJ2-1, with D perhaps matching TRBD2 (6 bases). This CDR3 has 15 residues. V dropped 5 bases and J dropped 7 bases, with 18 bases sitting between them. CDR1 is SGHNT and CDR2 is YENEEA in the germline V gene. DNA of the CDR3: TGTGCCAGCAGCCACCCGGGCGGGGTCTCAAATGAGCAGTTCTTC. It specifies CASSHPGGVSNEQFF.

This chain links TRBV9 with TRBJ2-1; D is unresolved. The CDR3 totals 15 residues. Deletions cut 3 bases from V and 2 bases from J, with 12 bases between. The germline V gene has CDR1 SGDLS and CDR2 YYNGEE. DNA for the CDR3: TGTGCCAGCAGCGAAACGAGTTTTGCCTACAATGAGCAGTTCTTC. Translation gives CASSETSFAYNEQFF.

The rearrangement joins TRBV19 to TRBJ1-1; weak D call: TRBD1 (6 bases). V lost 3 bases and J 2 bases, leaving 10 bases between the germline ends. Germline CDR1 is LNHDA and CDR2 is SQIVND (reference sequence). The CDR3 contains 14 residues. CDR3 in amino acids: CASSMGDINTEAFF. The CDR3 region has the DNA TGTGCCAGTAGTATGGGGGACATTAACACTGAAGCTTTCTTT.

V gene TRBV4-1 combines with J gene TRBJ2-5, with D perhaps matching TRBD2 (6 bases). The V end lost 6 bases, the J end lost 2 bases, and 16 bases lay between the germline ends. In germline, CDR1 is MGHRA, CDR2 YSYEKL. This CDR3 is built from 15 residues. The CDR3 nucleotides are TGCGCCAGCAGACCAACAGTACGGGAGCAAGAGACCCAGTACTTC. It yields the protein CASRPTVREQETQYF.

The chain carries TRBV30 and TRBJ1-6; D is unclear. The CDR3 length is 13 residues. V was shortened by 2 bases and J by 3 bases, with 5 bases between the two germline ends. The germline CDR1 and CDR2 sequences are GTSNPN and SVGIG (reference sequence). CDR3 in amino acids: CAWSNGYNSPLHF. The CDR3 DNA follows: TGTGCCTGGAGTAACGGCTATAATTCACCCCTCCACTTT.

This rearrangement joins TRBV28 to TRBJ2-2, with 12 bases aligning to TRBD1. Germline-derived CDR1 and CDR2 are MDHEN and SYDVKM. After removal of 8 bases from V and 6 bases from J, the junction contained 4 bases not matched to a gene. The CDR3 runs 14 residues. CDR3 nucleotides: TGTGCCAGCGGTGGGACAGGGGGCTCCGGGGAGCTGTTTTTT. The encoded protein is CASGGTGGSGELFF.

V and J are TRBV9 and TRBJ1-3; no clear D gene. The CDR3 has 13 amino acids. Germline loops: CDR1 SGDLS, CDR2 YYNGEE. Trimming removed 4 bases from V and 0 bases from J, with 5 bases in between. The CDR3, as DNA: TGTGCCAGCAGCATGAGCTCTGGAAACACCATATATTTT. As protein: CASSMSSGNTIYF. The whole variable domain, remainder taken from reference TRBV9 and TRBJ1-3, is DSGVTQTPKHLITATGQRVTLRCSPRSGDLSVYWYQQSLDQGLQFLIQYYNGEERAKGNILERFSAQQFPDLHSELNLSSLELGDSALYFCASSMSSGNTIYFGEGSWLTVV.

This clone came up once. The chain combines TRBV7-2 with TRBJ2-1; D remains unclear. Germline V gene data show CDR1 as SGHTA and CDR2 as FQGNSA. Trimming removed 5 bases from V and 9 bases from J, with 11 bases in between. The CDR3 runs to 12 residues. CDR3 region: CASSLNAPEQFF. The CDR3 DNA follows: TGTGCCAGCAGCCTAAACGCCCCTGAGCAGTTCTTC.